This T cell receptor (beta chain) was sequenced in a study of blood T cells in healthy people across ages. It was with a sample-barcoded 5' primer and a J-beta primer mix that a second PCR of about 7 to 12 cycles was run. MiXCR, run by TCRdb on the 5' RACE reads, gives a single entry per CDR3 protein. The sample contains around 500,000 distinct CDR3 sequences, about 27% of which appear only once. Germline CDR1 MNHNS, CDR2 SASEGT. CDR3 length: 14 amino acids. The sample was also reused in another study, on T cells of mothers and their children.

The V call is TRBV6-1, the J call TRBJ2-7, with TRBD1 matching 7 bases. The J call is in doubt because the DNA end fits TRBJ2-5 better. The clonotype was recovered from a boy younger than 10 in good health. The sample comprised blood. Written as DNA, the CDR3 is TGTGCCAGCAGTGAAGGGACAGGAAGGGAGACCCAGTACTTC. It specifies CASSEGTGRETQYF.